This TCR beta chain was captured in a study of CD8+ T cells in alopecia areata. The CDR3 extends over 12 amino acids. V dropped 5 bases and J dropped 6; count of bases not matched to a gene: 4. Per the germline V gene, CDR1 is SGHAT and CDR2 is FQNNGV. Obtained from alopecia areata patients were lesional scalp punch biopsies along with peripheral blood. Extraction of RNA preceded its reverse transcription into cDNA, which served as the sequencing template. The repertoire was sequenced with immunoSEQ multiplex PCR; TCRdb's copy has only in-frame clones and lacks some. Of 110,000 to 150,000 clones listed, around three fifths are singletons.

The V call is TRBV11-2, the J call TRBJ2-7; TRBD1 matches at 7 bases. This clonotype originated in a human donor with alopecia areata. This specimen was CD4+ T cells sorted from blood, taken at week 0. The DNA for the CDR3 is TGTGCCAGCAGCCGAGGGGGCGCCGAGCAGTACTTC. It translates to CASSRGGAEQYF.